The sequence of this TCR beta chain was determined in a study of T-cell reconstitution after alpha-beta-depleted transplantation in children. Germline lookup yields CDR1 LNHNV and CDR2 YYDKDF (reference sequence). The CDR3 covers 13 residues. V gave up 3 bases and J gave up 2 bases, with 8 bases separating them. During its preparation, the TCRbeta library received unique molecular identifiers. A single record per CDR3 protein comes from TCRdb applying MiXCR to the PCR reads. The sample has just under 550,000 distinct CDR3 sequences, 15% to 20% seen once; the top ten hold approximately 3%. The sample consisted of PBMCs from the stem cell graft donor, taken from the stem cell graft. The chain is built from TRBV15 and TRBJ2-7; the D is unclear. The origin of this receptor is a human donor who donated a stem cell graft to a child with acute lymphoblastic leukemia. CDR3 region: CATSRASPYEQYF. CDR3 nucleotides: TGTGCCACCAGCAGGGCTTCCCCCTACGAGCAGTACTTC.